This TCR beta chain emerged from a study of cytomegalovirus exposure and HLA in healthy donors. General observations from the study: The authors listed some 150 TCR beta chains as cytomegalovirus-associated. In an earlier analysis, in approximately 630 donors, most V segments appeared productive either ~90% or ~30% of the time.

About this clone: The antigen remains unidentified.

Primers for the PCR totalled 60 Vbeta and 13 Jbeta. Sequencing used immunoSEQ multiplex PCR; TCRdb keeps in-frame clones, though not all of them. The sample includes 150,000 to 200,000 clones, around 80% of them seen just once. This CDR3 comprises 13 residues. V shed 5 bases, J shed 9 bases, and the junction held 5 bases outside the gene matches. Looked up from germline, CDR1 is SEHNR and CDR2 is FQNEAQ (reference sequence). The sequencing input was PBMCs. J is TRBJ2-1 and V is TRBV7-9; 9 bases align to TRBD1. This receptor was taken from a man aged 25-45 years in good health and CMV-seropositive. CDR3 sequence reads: CASSRTGEGEQFF. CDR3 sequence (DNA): TGTGCCAGCAGCCGGACAGGGGAGGGTGAGCAGTTCTTC.